This is a list of T cell receptor beta chains from one sample in a study of T cell responses to AZD1222 COVID-19 vaccine. Using immunoSEQ multiplex PCR, the repertoire was profiled, and TCRdb retains in-frame clones only, with some absent. The table records 120,000 or so clones, about 88% of them present only once. The input for sequencing was peripheral blood, taken 28 days after the second AZD1222 dose. The receptors derive from an adult who received the AZD1222 COVID-19 vaccine. The CDR3 runs from the conserved cysteine through the conserved F or W. A D gene is named only where the DNA matches it firmly. Clone size, where shown, is once, few, many, or a class for clones that have expanded.

j_call d_call v_call clone_size cdr3_nt cdr3_aa
TRBJ2-3 NA TRBV4-3 NA TGCGCCAGCAGCCAATTTCAGGGTAGAGATACGCAGTATTTT CASSQFQGRDTQYF
TRBJ1-5 TRBD1 TRBV27 NA TGTGCCAGCTCCGGGACAGGGAGGGATCAGCCCCAGCATTTT CASSGTGRDQPQHF
TRBJ1-5 NA TRBV6-5 NA TGTGCCAGCAGGGGAGGTGGGGGCCATCAGCCCCAGCATTTT CASRGGGGHQPQHF
TRBJ2-7 NA TRBV4-1 NA TGCGCCAGCAGCCAAGGTTTCGAAGGATCCTACGAGCAGTACTTC CASSQGFEGSYEQYF
TRBJ1-4 NA TRBV6-5 NA TGTGCCAGCAGTTACTCGTCCTCCGGTAATGAAAAACTGTTTTTT CASSYSSSGNEKLFF
TRBJ1-2 NA TRBV28 NA TGTGCCAGCAGATCCGGGACGGACTATGGCTACACCTTC CASRSGTDYGYTF
TRBJ1-2 NA TRBV5-1 NA TGCGCCAGCAGCTTGACTAACTATGGCTACACCTTC CASSLTNYGYTF
TRBJ1-1 NA TRBV21-1 NA TGTGCCAGCAGCCCCCTTGCCCTGAACACTGAAGCTTTCTTT CASSPLALNTEAFF
TRBJ2-1 TRBD2 TRBV6-5 NA TGTGCCAGCACTGGACTAGCGGGGGGTTCCCGTGAGCAGTTCTTC CASTGLAGGSREQFF
TRBJ2-3 TRBD2 TRBV14 NA TGTGCCAGCAGCCAAGGACTAGCGGGGGGAGAAGATACGCAGTATTTT CASSQGLAGGEDTQYF
TRBJ1-2 NA TRBV6-5 NA TGTGCCAGCAGTTACTCGGGGGGCAGTGGCTACACCTTC CASSYSGGSGYTF
TRBJ1-2 TRBD1 TRBV28 NA TGTGCCAGCAGTTTGGGAGGGGGCGGCTATGGCTACACCTTC CASSLGGGGYGYTF
TRBJ2-1 TRBD2 TRBV2 NA TGTGCCAGCAGGACTAGCGGGGGACCAAATGAGCAGTTCTTC CASRTSGGPNEQFF
TRBJ2-3 NA TRBV11-2 NA TGTGCCAGCAGCTTAGGGGGAACCGATACGCAGTATTTT CASSLGGTDTQYF
TRBJ1-1 NA TRBV6-5 NA TGTGCCAGCAGGCCGGGAAGCGACGACACTGAAGCTTTCTTT CASRPGSDDTEAFF
TRBJ1-1 NA TRBV5-1 NA TGCGCCAGCAGCCCAACCGGACAGAACACTGAAGCTTTCTTT CASSPTGQNTEAFF
TRBJ1-6 NA TRBV4-1 NA TGCGCCAGCAGCCAGGCAGGGAATCGTTTGTATTCACCCCTCCACTTT CASSQAGNRLYSPLHF
TRBJ2-3 NA TRBV6-5 NA TGTGCCAGTAATCTGGATCCTAGCACAGATACGCAGTATTTT CASNLDPSTDTQYF
TRBJ2-2 TRBD1 TRBV7-2 NA TGTGCCAGCAGCTTGTTGACAGGGGGCCGGGAGCTGTTTTTT CASSLLTGGRELFF
TRBJ2-7 NA TRBV11-2 NA TGTGCCAGCAGCTCCCTAGGTGTCGAGTACTTC CASSSLGVEYF
TRBJ1-2 TRBD1 TRBV7-2 NA TGTGCCAGCAGCCCAGGGACAGGTCATGGCTACACCTTC CASSPGTGHGYTF
TRBJ1-2 NA TRBV9 NA TGTGCCAGCAGCGTAGTTAGTGACATTAACTATGGCTACACCTTC CASSVVSDINYGYTF
TRBJ1-1 NA TRBV14 NA TGTGCCAGCAGCCAAGATAGCTGGAGGGAAGCTTTCTTT CASSQDSWREAFF
TRBJ1-1 NA TRBV2 NA TGTGCCAGCAACTACCCCCCGTACACTGAAGCTTTCTTT CASNYPPYTEAFF
TRBJ1-1 NA TRBV7-2 once TGTGCCAGCAGCTCGACACCTAACACTGAAGCTTTCTTT CASSSTPNTEAFF
TRBJ2-7 NA TRBV27 NA TGTGCCAGCAGCTATCGAAGCTCCTACGAGCAGTACTTC CASSYRSSYEQYF
TRBJ2-3 NA TRBV27 NA TGTGCCAGCAGTTTACGTTTACAGACAGATACGCAGTATTTT CASSLRLQTDTQYF
TRBJ2-7 NA TRBV5-1 once TGCGCCAGCAGCTTGGCTCCAGGGAACTCCTACGAGCAGTACTTC CASSLAPGNSYEQYF
TRBJ2-1 TRBD2 TRBV19 NA TGTGCCAGTAGTATGGGACTAGAGAATGAGCAGTTCTTC CASSMGLENEQFF